This TCR beta chain was sequenced in a study of naive and memory T cell subsets. Blood and skin TCR RNA was reverse transcribed with alpha and beta constant primers. Four PCR rounds used nested alpha and beta constant region primers plus the SP2 primer. MiXCR was run by TCRdb on the 5' RACE reads, yielding one entry per CDR3 protein. The sample gives about 22,000 distinct CDR3 sequences, 4.2% of which show up once; under 9% is in the top ten. Adult healthy volunteers gave 2.5 ml peripheral blood for whole-blood RNA. An oligonucleotide containing a UMI was ligated to the 3' end of TCR cDNA. Input was roughly 1 to 1000 ng of DNase-treated total RNA without cell sorting. Many counts were recorded for this clonotype. The CDR3 is 13 residues long. Trimming removed 5 bases from V and 4 bases from J, with 9 bases in between. Germline-derived CDR1 and CDR2 are MNHEY and SMNVEV (reference sequence).

The clonotype originates from a male donor in good health. The rearrangement links TRBV27 to TRBJ2-1; perhaps TRBD2 as D (6 bases). CDR3 DNA: TGTGCCAGCAGTCCACGGGGGTACAATGAGCAGTTCTTC. Protein product: CASSPRGYNEQFF.